This entry lists 18 T cell receptor delta chains sequenced from one sample in a study of γδ T cells in repeated Plasmodium falciparum infection. Vgamma9/Vdelta2+ and Vdelta2-negative gammadelta T cells were flow-sorted from PBMC for bulk sequencing. TCRdb re-called the multiplex PCR reads using CATT. The data show around 50,000 delta-chain clones, roughly 2% seen once. Sequences were obtained from gamma-delta T cells from blood. The origin of the receptors is a pool of human donors (malaria-infected and uninfected, not separated).

This clone has just a few counts. This probably arose from a read error, given a far larger clone one base away. This sequence joins TRDV1 and TRDJ1; 9 positions match TRDD3. The J gene was not available in TCRdb and was assigned here by matching the DNA to germline segments. The CDR3 runs to 19 residues. Germline V CDR1 and CDR2: TSWWSYY, QGS. The CDR3 DNA is TGCGCTCTTGGGGAGCTACGGAAGTGGGGGATAAGGGGTACCGATAAACTCATCTTT. Its translation is CALGELRKWGIRGTDKLIF.

This clone was counted a few times. TCRdb's protein for this DNA is that of a much larger clone and differs from the translation at residue 3, likely a read error; the protein shown is the DNA translation. The chain uses TRDV1 and TRDJ1, with D perhaps given as TRDD2 or TRDD3 (5 bases each). The germline V gene has CDR1 TSWWSYY and CDR2 QGS. This CDR3 spans 20 amino acids. The CDR3 bases are TGTGCTATTGGGGAAACCTACAGGCCGGCTTGGACATTCCGCCCCGATAAACTCATCTTT. Encoded protein: CAIGETYRPAWTFRPDKLIF.

This clone came up many times. The translation of this DNA and the TCRdb protein of a much larger clone differ at residue 14, probably owing to a read error; the protein shown here is translated from the DNA. J is TRDJ1 and V is TRAV38-2/DV8; the D is unclear. The germline V gene encodes CDR1 TSESDYY and CDR2 QEAYKQQN. The CDR3 runs to 20 residues. V gave up 6 bases and J gave up 7 bases, with 37 bases separating them. The CDR3 is CAYIGSGSTPGRWRGLKLIF. As DNA, the CDR3 is TGTGCTTATATAGGTAGCGGGAGTACTCCCGGCCGGTGGCGGGGCCTTAAACTCATCTTT.

Details on this clone: TCRdb's listed protein matches a much larger clone and diverges from this DNA's translation at residue 18, likely through a read error; the protein shown comes from the DNA. The chain has TRDV3 and TRDJ1, with 9 positions matching TRDD2. TCRdb offers no J gene call, so here the DNA was matched to germline to obtain one. The CDR3 contains 21 residues. Germline V gene data show CDR1 as TVYSNPD and CDR2 as GDNSRS (reference sequence). CDR3 bases: TGTGCCTCCGGGGGCCCCTTCCTACAATGGGGGCCTCTACAGGGGACCGATGAACTCATCTTT. This sequence encodes CASGGPFLQWGPLQGTDELIF.

This clone was detected ten times or more. TCRdb's protein for this DNA is that of a much larger clone and differs from the translation at residue 4, likely a read error; the protein shown is the DNA translation. The chain employs TRDV2 and TRDJ1; D may be TRDD3 (6 bases). No J gene was available from TCRdb, and it was assigned here by a germline match of the DNA. The V and J ends lost 6 bases and 3 bases respectively, with 10 bases between them. CDR3 length: 12 residues. Germline V gives CDR1 GEAIGNYY, CDR2 EKD. This chain's CDR3 is CACKGYPDKLIF. DNA of the CDR3: TGTGCCTGTAAGGGATATCCCGATAAACTCATCTTT.

With respect to this clone: The amino acid sequence in TCRdb belongs to a much larger clone and departs from this DNA's translation at residue 18, likely a sequencing read error; the sequence shown is translated from the DNA. This chain links TRDV1 with TRDJ2; D may be TRDD3 (8 bases). Germline matching of the DNA provided the J gene here, since TCRdb leaves it blank. V was trimmed by 4 bases and J by 6 bases, leaving 39 bases between them. This CDR3 has 23 amino acids. Germline CDR1 is TSWWSYY and CDR2 is QGS. CDR3 coding DNA: TGTGCTCTTGGGGCGATGGCCTTCCTCCATTTCACTGGGGGTCCCGCCTTGGCAGCACAACTCTTCTTT. Translation gives CALGAMAFLHFTGGPALAAQLFF.

This clone has just a few counts. A far larger clone is a single base away, which makes a read error likely. The same CDR3 arises from other DNA sequences in this sample as well. V usage is TRDV1 and J usage is TRDJ1; weak D call: TRDD2 (7 bases). The J gene, not given by TCRdb, was assigned here from a germline match of the nucleotide sequence. Trimming cost V 5 bases and J 6 bases, with 31 bases left between them. The CDR3 runs 19 residues. Germline V CDR1 and CDR2: TSWWSYY, QGS. The CDR3 nucleotides are TGTGCTCTTGGGAAAGCCATATTCCTACTCGGCTGGGGATGGAATAAACTCATCTTT. Translating gives CALGKAIFLLGWGWNKLIF.

This clone was seen a few times. This likely reflects a read error, since a far larger clone is one base away. The same CDR3 arises from other DNA sequences in this sample as well. V gene TRDV3 combines with J gene TRDJ1; either TRDD1 or TRDD3 may supply D (5 bases each). The J gene, left out of TCRdb, was set here by checking the DNA against germline. Deletions cut 3 bases from V and 3 bases from J, with 20 bases between. The CDR3 is 15 amino acids. Germline CDR1 reads TVYSNPD; CDR2 reads GDNSRS (reference sequence). The CDR3 DNA sequence: TGTGCCTTCCCGGCCCGACGGATAGTCGCCGATAAACTCATCTTT. This sequence encodes CAFPARRIVADKLIF.

Notes on this clone: With a far larger clone one base away, a read error is the likely cause. The same CDR3 is also encoded by other DNA sequences in this sample. The rearrangement uses TRDV1 and TRDJ2; 12 bases fit TRDD3. The J gene was missing in TCRdb and was found by matching the end of the DNA to germline. This CDR3 is built from 23 residues. CDR1 is TSWWSYY and CDR2 is QGS in the germline V gene. CDR3 sequence: CALGEPAYWGIPVLIALTAQLFF. In DNA, the CDR3 is TGTGCTCTTGGGGAACCGGCGTACTGGGGGATACCTGTGTTGATAGCTTTGACAGCTCAACTCTTCTTT.

This clone was detected a few times. A far larger clone is only one base removed, so a read error is likely. The same CDR3 is also encoded by other DNA sequences in this sample. The CDR3 bases are TGTGCTCTTGGAGAACAATCCTACCGAGTACTGGGGGATACGCGTATCGATAAACTCATCTTT. Its protein is CALGEQSYRVLGDTRIDKLIF. The chain recombines TRDV1 with TRDJ1; 13 bases are a match to TRDD3. CDR1 and CDR2 from the germline V gene are TSWWSYY and QGS. The CDR3 covers 21 residues.

This clone was recorded at least ten times. A read error is likely here: a far larger clone is one base away. Additional DNA sequences in this sample encode the identical CDR3. The V segment is TRDV1, and no J call was made; TRDD3, the table's D call, was not compared with the DNA. CDR1 is TSWWSYY and CDR2 is QGS in the germline V gene. There are 19 residues in the CDR3. CDR3 loop: CAFAIGLPTHSGWSDKLIF. Written as DNA, the CDR3 is TGTGCTTTTGCGATCGGTCTTCCAACTCACTCTGGGTGGTCCGATAAGCTCATCTTT.

This clone occurred a few times. This likely stems from a read error, as it lies one base from a far larger clone. Other DNA sequences of this sample code for an identical CDR3. J gene calling gave no result, while the V gene is TRDV1; the table gives TRDD3 as D, unverified against the DNA. Germline CDR1 reads TSWWSYY; CDR2 reads QGS. The CDR3 is made up of 23 amino acids. CDR3 residues: CALGDPTPSRTGGYAGYTDKLIF. CDR3 sequence (DNA): TGTGCTCTTGGGGACCCGACCCCATCCCGTACTGGGGGATACGCGGGGTACACCGATAAACTAATCTTT.

This clone occurred a few times. TCRdb has a much larger clone's protein, which differs at residue 11 from the translation of this DNA, likely because of a read error; what is shown is the protein translated from the DNA. Here the CDR3 DNA reads TGTGCCTTCCCGGCCCGGCGGATAGTCGCCGAGAAACTCATCTTT. This sequence encodes CAFPARRIVAEKLIF. V gene TRDV3 combines with J gene TRDJ1, with D tentatively TRDD1 or TRDD3 (5 bases each). In the absence of a J gene in TCRdb, the DNA was matched to germline to assign it here. The CDR3 covers 15 residues. Per the germline V gene, CDR1 is TVYSNPD and CDR2 is GDNSRS (reference sequence).

This clone was found a few times. The protein given by TCRdb reflects a much larger clone and differs at residue 5 from this DNA's translation, likely from a read error; the protein shown is the DNA's translation. The V gene call is TRDV1, and the J gene call is absent; TRDD3, the table's D call, lacks a check against the DNA. The CDR3 totals 21 residues. Germline V CDR1 and CDR2: TSWWSYY, QGS. The CDR3 spells CALGSSSKLYWGIRSTDKLIF. The CDR3 DNA is TGTGCTCTTGGGAGCAGTTCTAAACTCTACTGGGGGATACGCAGCACCGATAAACTCATCTTC.

This clone was observed many times. With a far larger clone one base away, a read error is the likely cause. Other DNA variants within this sample encode the same CDR3. The chain links TRDV1 to TRDJ4; 7 bases agree with TRDD3. No J gene is reported in TCRdb; it was inferred here by comparing the DNA with germline. This CDR3 comprises 20 residues. Germline lookup yields CDR1 TSWWSYY and CDR2 QGS. The trim removed 3 bases at V and 3 bases at J, leaving 25 bases unmatched. As DNA, the CDR3 is TGTGCTCTTGGGGAGCTAAGAATCTACCTAGGATACGCTAGTAGGGGACCCCTGATCTTT. This sequence encodes CALGELRIYLGYASRGPLIF.

Details on this clone: A far larger clone is just one base off, so this is likely a read error. The same CDR3 arises from other DNA sequences in this sample as well. The J gene is TRDJ1, the V gene TRDV3, with D tentatively TRDD3 (6 bases). Trimming stripped 2 bases from V and 0 bases from J, with 22 bases between. The germline CDR1 and CDR2 sequences are TVYSNPD and GDNSRS (reference sequence). CDR3 length: 17 amino acids. The CDR3 DNA reads as TGTGCCTTTTCGGGGTTACATTACGGGGATTACACCGATAAACTCATCTTT. Its translation: CAFSGLHYGDYTDKLIF.

In this sample, this clone turned up many times. This DNA translates differently at residue 17 from the TCRdb protein, which is that of a much larger clone; a read error is likely, and the protein shown is the DNA's own translation. CDR3 sequence: CAFTPVLGDTEMTDKLTF. CDR3 nucleotide sequence: TGTGCCTTTACCCCAGTACTGGGGGATACGGAGATGACCGATAAACTCACCTTT. The V gene call reads TRDV3; no J gene was called; the table gives TRDD3 as D, unverified against the DNA. This CDR3 contains 18 residues. CDR1 and CDR2 from the germline V gene are TVYSNPD and GDNSRS (reference sequence).

This clone was picked up many times. Other DNA variants within this sample encode the same CDR3. The gene calls are TRDV3 and TRDJ1, with 9 bases that match TRDD2. CDR3 size: 22 residues. Germline V gene sequence: CDR1 TVYSNPD, CDR2 GDNSRS (reference sequence). V dropped 2 bases and J dropped 4; count of bases not matched to a gene: 32. DNA for the CDR3: TGTGCCTTTCCCTCGCTCCGGCCTTCCTACGTTCCGGGGGAAGTTTCTGTCGATAAACTCATCTTT. As protein: CAFPSLRPSYVPGEVSVDKLIF.